One TCR beta chain is described in this entry. Its antigen is unknown. No per-base quality is available; no much larger clone lies one base away. This sample was taken from a study of T cells in narcolepsy listed by TCRdb under 2018. Broadly, across the study: The study enrolled patients with narcolepsy type 1 or type 2 (NT1, NT2) together with healthy control donors. Autoreactive T cells targeting hypocretin neuron self-antigens (hypocretin, TRIB2) were sought in narcolepsy patients, and TCR Vbeta sequencing was used to track clonotypes in blood and CSF.

What the study reported, not specific to this receptor: No sequences matching autoreactive T cell clones were contained in some blood memory CD4+ repertoires from patients and controls. Numbers of sequenced blood memory CD4+ clonotypes were comparable, with averages of some 40,000 in patients and about 35,000 in controls. Plots comparing CSF and blood CD4+ T cell clonotypes from the same patient highlighted HCRT-specific and TRIB2-specific autoreactive clonotypes. Autoreactive clonotypes were reported to be detected serially in the blood of the same patients and of different patients, but not in the blood of healthy controls.

Libraries were built with the immunoSEQ multiplex PCR assay. Imported from immuneACCESS, the table was reduced by TCRdb to in-frame sequences with V and J called. These copies leave out some clones; in studies compared against another copy, an unresolved V gene accounts for under half, and the cause of the remainder is not known. This sample is represented by 30,000 or so clones; approximately 79% of them were singletons. Of the sample, around 3.7% falls within the top ten clones. Memory CD4+ T cells were sorted ex vivo from peripheral blood of narcolepsy patients and healthy controls for TCR Vbeta sequencing. Reading the germline V gene (reference sequence) gives CDR1 SEHNR and CDR2 FQNEAQ. The CDR3 runs 13 amino acids, cysteine and phenylalanine included. Only the CDR3 DNA is retained, 39 bases long and in frame from the first base. The V and J ends are trimmed by 1 base and 4 bases, leaving 4 bases between them.

The V and J segments used are TRBV7-9 and TRBJ2-2; too little of a D gene remains to name it. The sequenced sample was memory (CD45RA-) CD4+ T cells from blood. The cell subset or site label, as the study defines it: memory T cells sorted ex vivo from peripheral blood. This clonotype was sampled from a human donor in good health. The nucleotide sequence reads as follows: TGTGCCAGCAGCTTAGGAAGCACCGGGGAGCTGTTTTTT. This translates into CASSLGSTGELFF.